The T cell receptor (beta chain) under discussion was sequenced for a study of beta chain features in type 1 diabetes. Study-wide findings and caveats: Patients with Type 1 diabetes showed moderately but significantly shorter TCRB CDR3s in all four CD4+ subsets.

This clone was detected a few times. The target antigen is unknown. Expressed TCRB transcripts were sequenced because the isolated RNA had all been reverse transcribed beforehand. Assay used: immunoSEQ multiplex PCR; TCRdb lists only in-frame clones, some missing. The sample consists of 120,000 or so clones, roughly a sixth of them appearing once. Purity exceeding 98% was reached by all sorted populations. This clonotype was obtained from a man aged 18 to 30 with type 1 diabetes. Sequencing was carried out using central memory CD4+ T cells from blood.

The CDR3 protein is CASSLTSGGEAYEQYF. As DNA, the CDR3 is TGTGCCAGCAGCCTGACTAGCGGGGGGGAAGCGTACGAGCAGTACTTC. The chain carries TRBV4-2 and TRBJ2-7, with TRBD2 identical over 14 bases. CDR1 and CDR2 (germline): LGHNA, YNFKEQ. This CDR3 comprises 16 residues. The ends lost 4 bases at V and 4 bases at J; junction bases unmatched: 6.